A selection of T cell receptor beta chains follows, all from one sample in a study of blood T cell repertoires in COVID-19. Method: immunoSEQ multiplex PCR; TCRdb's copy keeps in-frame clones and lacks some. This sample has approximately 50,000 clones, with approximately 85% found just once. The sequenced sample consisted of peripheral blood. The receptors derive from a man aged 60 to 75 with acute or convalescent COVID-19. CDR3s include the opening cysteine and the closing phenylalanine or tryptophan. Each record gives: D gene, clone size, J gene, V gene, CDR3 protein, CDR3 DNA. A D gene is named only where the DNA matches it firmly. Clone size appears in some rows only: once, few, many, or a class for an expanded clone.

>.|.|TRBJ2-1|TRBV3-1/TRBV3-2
CASSQSGYGNEQFF
TGTGCCAGCAGCCAGAGCGGGTATGGTAATGAGCAGTTCTTC
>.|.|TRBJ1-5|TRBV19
CASSIRVSMRNSNQPQHF
TGTGCCAGTAGTATAAGAGTGTCGATGAGGAATAGCAATCAGCCCCAGCATTTT
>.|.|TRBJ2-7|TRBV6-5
CASRPGVSGSLQYF
TGTGCCAGCAGGCCAGGGGTCAGTGGTTCGCTGCAGTACTTC
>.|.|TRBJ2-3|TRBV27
CASSIPDTQYF
TGTGCCAGCTCAATTCCAGATACGCAGTATTTT
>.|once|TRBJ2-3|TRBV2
CASGGLAATDTQYF
TGTGCCAGCGGGGGGCTAGCGGCTACAGATACGCAGTATTTT
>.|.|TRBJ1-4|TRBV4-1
CPSSRQRGERNEKLFF
TGCCCCAGCAGCCGGCAGCGGGGGGAAAGAAATGAAAAACTGTTTTTT
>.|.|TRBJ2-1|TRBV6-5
CASRSGQATEQFF
TGTGCCAGCAGATCCGGACAAGCAACTGAGCAGTTCTTC
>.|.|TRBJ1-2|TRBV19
CASSTPGHDYGYTF
TGTGCCAGTAGTACCCCGGGACATGACTATGGCTACACCTTC
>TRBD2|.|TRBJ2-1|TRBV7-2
CASSSSSGRGSYNEQFF
TGTGCCAGCAGCTCGTCTAGCGGGAGAGGGTCCTACAATGAGCAGTTCTTC
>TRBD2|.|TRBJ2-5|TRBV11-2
CASSSGRETQYF
TGTGCCAGCAGTAGCGGGAGAGAGACCCAGTACTTC
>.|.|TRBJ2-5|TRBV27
CASSFSGQETQYF
TGTGCCAGCAGTTTCTCAGGGCAAGAGACCCAGTACTTC
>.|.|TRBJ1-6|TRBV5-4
CASSLGFGNSPLHF
TGTGCCAGCAGCTTGGGGTTCGGTAATTCACCCCTCCACTTT
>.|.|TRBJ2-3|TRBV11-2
CASSSLTDTQYF
TGTGCCAGCAGCTCCCTCACAGATACGCAGTATTTT
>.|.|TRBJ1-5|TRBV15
CATRKIYGQPQHF
TGTGCCACCAGGAAGATCTACGGGCAGCCCCAGCATTTT
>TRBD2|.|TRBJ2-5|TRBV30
CAWSEGLAEETQYF
TGTGCCTGGAGTGAGGGACTAGCGGAAGAGACCCAGTACTTC
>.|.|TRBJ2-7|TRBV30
CAWSLGSRYEQYF
TGTGCCTGGAGTCTAGGAAGCCGTTACGAGCAGTACTTC
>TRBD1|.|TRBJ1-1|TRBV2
CASRSQGTANTEAFF
TGTGCCAGCAGGAGTCAGGGGACAGCGAACACTGAAGCTTTCTTT
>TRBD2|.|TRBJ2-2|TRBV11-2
CASSLGTSGSGTGELFF
TGTGCCAGCAGCTTAGGGACTAGCGGGAGCGGGACCGGGGAGCTGTTTTTT
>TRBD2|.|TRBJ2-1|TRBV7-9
CASSLPRGGLGPGEQFF
TGTGCCAGCAGCTTACCCCGGGGAGGACTAGGGCCGGGTGAGCAGTTCTTC
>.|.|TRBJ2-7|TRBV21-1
CASSIYLGARCEQYF
TGTGCCAGCAGCATCTATCTGGGGGCGAGATGCGAGCAGTACTTC
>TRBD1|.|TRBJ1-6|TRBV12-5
CASGLPPFQTGGYSPLHF
TGTGCTAGTGGTTTGCCCCCGTTTCAGACAGGGGGTTATTCACCCCTCCACTTT
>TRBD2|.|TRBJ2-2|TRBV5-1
CASSLAASGTTPGELFF
TGCGCCAGCAGCTTGGCCGCTAGCGGGACAACCCCCGGGGAGCTGTTTTTT
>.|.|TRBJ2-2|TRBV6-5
CASKGLSTNTGELFF
TGTGCCAGCAAAGGACTTAGCACTAACACCGGGGAGCTGTTTTTT
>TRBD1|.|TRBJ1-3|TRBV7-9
CASSSLQGTIYF
TGTGCCAGCAGCTCCTTACAGGGGACCATATATTTT
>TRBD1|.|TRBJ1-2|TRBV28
CASRPTGTVYGYTF
TGTGCCAGCAGACCAACCGGGACAGTGTATGGCTACACCTTC
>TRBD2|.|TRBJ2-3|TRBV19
CASSVYSGIPTDTQYF
TGTGCCAGTAGTGTTTATAGCGGGATCCCCACAGATACGCAGTATTTT